The 18 T cell receptor beta chains reported below all come from one sample, sequenced in a study of graft-versus-host responses after intestinal transplantation listed by TCRdb under 2021. Sample time point, as interpreted from the label and publication: cells obtained before transplantation from donor or recipient. Library preparation employed the immunoSEQ multiplex PCR assay. This immuneACCESS table, as held by TCRdb, lists in-frame sequences with V and J called but not all clones. Of the missing ones, under half trace to an unresolved V gene in checked studies; the others have no known cause. This sample has around 100,000 clones in its table, and about 90% of those were observed once. The top ten hold 0.95% of the sample. These receptors' antigens are unknown. The sequencing used unstimulated CD4+ T cells sorted from spleen or lymph node cells, collected before transplant. These receptors originate from a human donor who was the organ donor for an intestinal transplant.

The chain is built from TRBV28 and TRBJ1-5; no clear D gene. From germline, CDR1 is MDHEN and CDR2 SYDVKM. The V end lost 3 bases, the J end lost 2 bases, and 11 bases lay between the germline ends. The CDR3 is made up of 15 amino acids. CDR3 loop: CASSFPGWGNQPQHF. In DNA form, the CDR3 reads TGTGCCAGCAGTTTCCCAGGCTGGGGCAATCAGCCCCAGCATTTT.

The rearrangement joins TRBV2 to TRBJ2-1, with D unclear. V lost 4 bases and J 7 bases, leaving 11 bases between the germline ends. The germline V gene has CDR1 SNHLY and CDR2 FYNNEI. This CDR3 contains 13 residues. CDR3 in DNA: TGTGCCAGCAGTGTAGTTACTTCTAATGAGCAGTTCTTC. As protein: CASSVVTSNEQFF.

The chain has TRBV5-1 and TRBJ2-1, with 9 nucleotides matching TRBD1. The germline CDR1 and CDR2 sequences are SGHRS and YFSETQ. V lost 0 bases and J lost 6; bases outside the gene matches: 10. The CDR3 is 17 amino acids. Written as DNA, the CDR3 is TGCGCCAGCAGCTTGGATACTTGGGACAGGGTTTTCAATGAGCAGTTCTTC. Its protein product is CASSLDTWDRVFNEQFF.

This sequence joins TRBV10-2 and TRBJ1-4; possible D gene TRBD1, 6 bases. This CDR3 has 15 residues. The germline V gene has CDR1 WSHSY and CDR2 SAAADI. V lost 0 bases to trimming and J lost 3 bases, with 8 bases between them. The CDR3 spells CASSESGTPNEKLFF. The DNA of the CDR3 is TGCGCCAGCAGTGAGTCGGGGACACCTAATGAAAAACTGTTTTTT.

J is TRBJ1-6 and V is TRBV7-9; D remains ambiguous. V shed 1 base and J shed 10 bases, with 11 bases lying between them. The CDR3 sequence is 14 residues long. CDR1 and CDR2 from the germline V gene are SEHNR and FQNEAQ (reference sequence). The CDR3 DNA reads as TGTGCCAGCAGCTTAGTGACATCTTACTCACCCCTCCACTTT. This encodes CASSLVTSYSPLHF.

This clone turned up a few times. This chain joins TRBV28 and TRBJ1-6, with 11 bases that match TRBD1. The trim removed 10 bases at V and 9 bases at J, leaving 2 bases unmatched. The germline gives CDR1 MDHEN, CDR2 SYDVKM. The CDR3 totals 12 residues. The CDR3 spells CATGTGGSPLHF. Written as DNA, the CDR3 is TGTGCCACCGGGACAGGGGGTTCACCCCTCCACTTT. Full variable domain (missing parts from reference TRBV28 and TRBJ1-6): DVKVTQSSRYLVKRTGEKVFLECVQDMDHENMFWYRQDPGLGLRLIYFSYDVKMKEKGDIPEGYSVSREKKERFSLILESASTNQTSMYLCATGTGGSPLHFGNGTRLTVT.

The chain joins TRBV4-1 to TRBJ2-2; D unresolved. The V end lost 3 bases, the J end lost 0 bases, and 11 bases lay between the germline ends. This CDR3 has 16 residues. Germline V lookup: CDR1 MGHRA, CDR2 YSYEKL. The CDR3 spells CASSQGRRTNTGELFF. For the CDR3, the DNA is TGCGCCAGCAGCCAGGGAAGGCGCACGAACACCGGGGAGCTGTTTTTT.

This chain joins TRBV18 and TRBJ1-3; a possible D gene is TRBD1 (5 bases). Germline assignment: CDR1 KGHSH and CDR2 LQKENI. Trimming cost V 3 bases and J 8 bases, with 8 bases left between them. CDR3 length: 12 residues. CDR3 in amino acids: CASSPLGDTIYF. CDR3 in DNA: TGTGCCAGCTCACCCCTAGGGGACACCATATATTTT. The whole variable domain, remainder taken from reference TRBV18 and TRBJ1-3, is NAGVMQNPRHLVRRRGQEARLRCSPMKGHSHVYWYRQLPEEGLKFMVYLQKENIIDESGMPKERFSAEFPKEGPSILRIQQVVRGDSAAYFCASSPLGDTIYFGEGSWLTVV.

This chain connects TRBV19 to TRBJ1-3, with D uncertain. This CDR3 spans 15 amino acids. Germline CDR1 and CDR2: LNHDA and SQIVND (reference sequence). V was trimmed by 3 bases and J by 1 base, leaving 10 bases between them. CDR3 region: CASSIGGLSGNTIYF. For the CDR3, the DNA is TGTGCCAGTAGTATCGGCGGGTTGTCTGGAAACACCATATATTTT.

The V call is TRBV7-9, the J call TRBJ1-1; 7 bases map to TRBD1. This CDR3 is built from 14 residues. V shed 5 bases and J 1 base; nucleotides not matched to a gene: 4. Germline CDR1 and CDR2: SEHNR and FQNEAQ (reference sequence). The CDR3 bases are TGTGCCAGCAGCGGCAGGGGGGGGAACACTGAAGCTTTCTTT. Translating gives CASSGRGGNTEAFF.

The chain employs TRBV28 and TRBJ1-4; D gene uncertain. The CDR3 runs 11 residues. Per the germline V gene, CDR1 is MDHEN and CDR2 is SYDVKM. With 6 bases removed from V and 5 bases from J, the gap between germline ends came to 4 bases. CDR3 in amino acids: CASSSNEKLFF. The DNA for the CDR3 is TGTGCCAGCAGCTCCAATGAAAAACTGTTTTTT.

This clone appeared once. The rearrangement links TRBV7-8 to TRBJ1-5; no reliable D call. The CDR3 extends over 13 amino acids. V was pared by 5 bases and J by 10 bases, with 15 bases between. Germline lookup yields CDR1 SGHVS and CDR2 FQNEAQ. The CDR3: CASSHPGRAPQHF. The CDR3 DNA is TGTGCCAGCAGCCACCCCGGACGGGCCCCCCAGCATTTT.

This chain links TRBV28 with TRBJ2-5; tentative D call: TRBD1 (5 bases). The V end was cut by 2 bases, the J end by 5 bases, with 15 bases between. The CDR3 has 15 amino acids. Per the germline V gene, CDR1 is MDHEN and CDR2 is SYDVKM. CDR3 protein: CASSLTVGAQETQYF. For the CDR3, the DNA is TGTGCCAGCAGTTTAACGGTAGGGGCTCAGGAGACCCAGTACTTC.

This rearrangement joins TRBV2 to TRBJ1-5, with D unclear. Trimming pared 6 bases from V and 5 bases from J, leaving 11 bases between. The CDR3 runs to 13 residues. Germline loops: CDR1 SNHLY, CDR2 FYNNEI. DNA for the CDR3: TGTGCCAGCAGCCCCCACTGGGATCAGCCCCAGCATTTT. Amino acids: CASSPHWDQPQHF.

Points on this clone: It is likely a read error, because the conserved phenylalanine at the end of the CDR3 is missing. No DNA is shown, since the ends of the CDR3 on it are uncertain; the CDR3 is the one TCRdb lists. This rearrangement joins TRBV27 to TRBJ2-7; TRBD2, the table's D call, was not compared with the DNA. The CDR3 length is 8 residues, termini included. Germline-derived CDR1 and CDR2 are MNHEY and SMNVEV (reference sequence). The CDR3 is CASSHPPT.

This clone is a singleton in its sample. V gene TRBV4-2 combines with J gene TRBJ2-3, with D uncertain. V was cut by 0 bases and J by 4 bases, with 17 bases left in between. Germline assignment: CDR1 LGHNA and CDR2 YNFKEQ. CDR3 size: 17 residues. Written as DNA, the CDR3 is TGTGCCAGCAGCCAAGATGAGGCGAGGAGTTTATCAGATACGCAGTATTTT. Its protein is CASSQDEARSLSDTQYF.

This clone has only a few counts. J is TRBJ1-3 and V is TRBV10-3; D possibly corresponds to TRBD1 (6 bases). V was pared by 4 bases and J by 0 bases, with 13 bases between. The CDR3 runs to 16 residues. Germline CDR1 ENHRY, CDR2 SYGVKD. CDR3: CAISGGALSSGNTIYF. Written as DNA, the CDR3 is TGTGCCATCAGTGGGGGGGCCCTTTCCTCTGGAAACACCATATATTTT.

CDR3 in amino acids: CASSIRETQYF. The CDR3 nucleotides read TGTGCCAGCAGCATACGAGAGACCCAGTACTTC. The chain has TRBV7-6 and TRBJ2-5; D unresolved. From germline, CDR1 is SGHVS and CDR2 FNYEAQ. This CDR3 comprises 11 residues. The V end lost 5 bases, the J end lost 4 bases, and 5 bases lay between the germline ends.